This passage covers 13 T cell receptor beta chains from one sample sequenced in a study of blood T cell repertoires in COVID-19. The table came from immunoSEQ multiplex PCR; TCRdb's copy has only in-frame clones and leaves some out. The profile shows over 200,000 clones, 65% to 90% of them singletons. The sample taken for sequencing was PBMCs or T cells enriched from blood (not recorded which). Every receptor here comes from a woman aged 45-65 years with acute COVID-19.

This clone has a handful of counts. V usage is TRBV6-1 and J usage is TRBJ2-7, with TRBD2 matching 9 bases. Germline CDR1 is MNHNS and CDR2 is SASEGT. V was pared by 3 bases and J by 5 bases, with 8 bases of the junction left unmatched. This CDR3 comprises 15 residues. The CDR3: CASSEAGGDGNEQYF. The CDR3 region has the DNA TGTGCCAGCAGTGAGGCGGGGGGGGATGGCAACGAGCAGTACTTC.

This chain uses TRBV27 with TRBJ1-6; 7 nucleotides match TRBD1. Germline V gene sequence: CDR1 MNHEY, CDR2 SMNVEV (reference sequence). The CDR3 totals 15 residues. V trimming: 6 bases; J trimming: 6 bases; junction bases outside the gene matches: 8. This CDR3 is CASRNDRALNSPLHF. The CDR3 bases are TGTGCCAGCAGAAATGACAGGGCCCTTAATTCACCCCTCCACTTT.

The genes are TRBV7-9 and TRBJ1-6; D is perhaps TRBD1 (6 bases). CDR3 length: 16 amino acids. V was shortened by 5 bases and J by 7 bases, with 18 bases between the two germline ends. Germline V CDR1 and CDR2: SEHNR, FQNEAQ (reference sequence). DNA of the CDR3: TGTGCCAGCAGCCGCACTAGCGGGACATTCAATTCACCCCTCCACTTT. Its protein is CASSRTSGTFNSPLHF.

The rearrangement joins TRBV29-1 to TRBJ2-5, with D maybe TRBD1 (6 bases). Deletions cut 7 bases from V and 5 bases from J, with 20 bases between. Per germline, CDR1 SQVTM and CDR2 ANQGSEA. This CDR3 region has 14 residues. Written as DNA, the CDR3 is TGCAGCGGTGCAAACCCGCCAGGGGTGGAGACCCAGTACTTC. It is translated as CSGANPPGVETQYF. The full variable domain, with the rest looked up from reference TRBV29-1 and TRBJ2-5, is SAVISQKPSRDICQRGTSLTIQCQVDSQVTMMFWYRQQPGQSLTLIATANQGSEATYESGFVIDKFPISRPNLTFSTLTVSNMSPEDSSIYLCSGANPPGVETQYFGPGTRLLVL.

The chain joins TRBV27 to TRBJ2-5, with 9 nucleotides matching TRBD2. V trimming: 4 bases; J trimming: 5 bases; junction bases outside the gene matches: 5. The germline CDR1 and CDR2 sequences are MNHEY and SMNVEV (reference sequence). The CDR3 length is 14 residues. Here the CDR3 reads CASSSWTSVETQYF. In nucleotides, the CDR3 is TGTGCCAGCAGTTCCTGGACTAGCGTGGAGACCCAGTACTTC.

The CDR3, as DNA: TGTGCCAGCAGCTTACGAGGGGCAGGGGATAGCAATCAGCCCCAGCATTTT. As protein: CASSLRGAGDSNQPQHF. The gene calls are TRBV7-8 and TRBJ1-5; D may be TRBD1 (6 bases). V was trimmed by 2 bases and J by 0 bases, leaving 14 bases between them. Per the germline V gene, CDR1 is SGHVS and CDR2 is FQNEAQ. This CDR3 has 17 residues.

The chain links TRBV7-2 to TRBJ2-3; 7 bases line up with TRBD1. CDR1 and CDR2 (germline): SGHTA, FQGNSA. This CDR3 has 15 residues. Trimming removed 2 bases from V and 1 base from J; junction bases left unmatched: 3. Written as DNA, the CDR3 is TGTGCCAGCAGCTTAATGGGGACAGGCACAGATACGCAGTATTTT. Its protein is CASSLMGTGTDTQYF.

The chain couples TRBV19 to TRBJ2-7; D is unresolved. This CDR3 spans 15 amino acids. Looked up from germline, CDR1 is LNHDA and CDR2 is SQIVND (reference sequence). Trimming shortened V by 3 bases and J by 1 base, and 13 bases separated the two germline ends. The CDR3, as DNA: TGTGCCAGTAGTATCAGTGCCGCAAAGTCCTACGAGCAGTACTTC. Translation: CASSISAAKSYEQYF.

This clone was recorded only once. The chain links TRBV4-1 to TRBJ2-2; the D gene is possibly TRBD1 (6 bases). The germline CDR1 and CDR2 sequences are MGHRA and YSYEKL. The CDR3 extends over 17 amino acids. Between the trimmed V and J ends, which lost 3 bases and 0 bases, there was a span of 14 bases. Written as DNA, the CDR3 is TGCGCCAGCAGCCATGAGAAGCGACAGGCGAACACCGGGGAGCTGTTTTTT. Amino acid sequence: CASSHEKRQANTGELFF.

The chain combines TRBV3-1 (or the pseudogene TRBV3-2) with TRBJ2-7, with TRBD2 matching over 7 bases. J lost 6 bases, V lost 2 bases, and 10 bases had no gene match. The CDR3 runs 15 residues. The germline gives CDR1 LGHDT, CDR2 YNNKEL (reference sequence). This CDR3 reads CASSQLLARGGEQYF. The CDR3 DNA follows: TGTGCCAGCAGCCAACTACTAGCGCGAGGAGGCGAGCAGTACTTC.

The genes are TRBV29-1 and TRBJ2-5; tentative D call: TRBD2 (6 bases). The CDR3 contains 13 residues. Germline lookup yields CDR1 SQVTM and CDR2 ANQGSEA. Trimming left V 5 bases short and J 1 base short, with 11 bases between. The DNA for the CDR3 is TGCAGCGTTCAGGGAGGTGGCCAAGAGACCCAGTACTTC. This translates into CSVQGGGQETQYF. The variable domain in full, completed from reference TRBV29-1 and TRBJ2-5, reads SAVISQKPSRDICQRGTSLTIQCQVDSQVTMMFWYRQQPGQSLTLIATANQGSEATYESGFVIDKFPISRPNLTFSTLTVSNMSPEDSSIYLCSVQGGGQETQYFGPGTRLLVL.

The chain couples TRBV7-9 to TRBJ2-1; D perhaps matches TRBD2 (5 bases). Trimming took 1 base from V and 9 from J, leaving 10 bases between them. The germline V gene has CDR1 SEHNR and CDR2 FQNEAQ (reference sequence). There are 13 residues in the CDR3. CDR3 region: CASSLGLAGEQFF. The CDR3 region has the DNA TGTGCCAGCAGCTTAGGGCTAGCTGGTGAGCAGTTCTTC.

This clone showed up just once. This chain uses TRBV6-1 with TRBJ2-1, with TRBD1 matching 8 bases. V gave up 2 bases and J gave up 6 bases; unmatched junction bases: 3. Germline lookup yields CDR1 MNHNS and CDR2 SASEGT. This CDR3 comprises 14 residues. Written as DNA, the CDR3 is TGTGCCAGCAGTGAACAGGGGGCGCGCAATGAGCAGTTCTTC. Protein: CASSEQGARNEQFF.